This paragraph reports one T cell receptor (beta chain). This specimen belongs to a study of early T cells in non-severe SARS-CoV-2 infection. Study-level information: It was bulk RNA from unsorted whole blood that was sequenced, and the chains were unpaired.

Individual cDNA molecules were tagged with unique molecular identifiers, the study reported. TCRdb called the 5' RACE reads again in MiXCR, with one record for every CDR3 protein. The top ten hold 6.5% to 9% of the sample, which has roughly 80,000 distinct CDR3 sequences, 5% to 6.5% seen once. Germline CDR1 SGHAT, CDR2 FQNNGV. The CDR3 contains 15 residues. The V and J ends lost 3 bases and 2 bases respectively, with 13 bases between them. The rearrangement links TRBV11-2 to TRBJ1-1; possibly TRBD1 for D (5 bases). The source is an adult who was a healthcare worker with PCR-confirmed SARS-CoV-2 infection or an uninfected control (not recorded which). The sequenced sample consisted of whole blood. The CDR3 spells CASSFDPQGNTEAFF. CDR3 coding DNA: TGTGCCAGCAGCTTCGATCCGCAGGGTAACACTGAAGCTTTCTTT.